This T cell receptor (beta chain) was captured in a study of technical replicates of blood from a few donors. The junction had 5 bases not matched to a gene; V was cut back by 3 bases and J by 6 bases. The CDR3 loop spans 14 amino acids. CDR1 and CDR2 (germline): MDHEN, SYDVKM. This clone was counted once. The assay was immunoSEQ multiplex PCR, and TCRdb's table has in-frame clones only and misses some. The sample holds about 94,000 clones, about 94% seen once. V gene TRBV28 combines with J gene TRBJ2-7, with 10 bases matching TRBD2. The sequenced material came from T cells isolated from PBMCs. The TCR was taken from a human donor in good health. CDR3 DNA: TGTGCCAGCAGTTTGTTAGCGGGAGGCTTCGAGCAGTACTTC. Its translation: CASSLLAGGFEQYF.